This passage covers 11 T cell receptor beta chains from one sample sequenced in a study of cytomegalovirus exposure and HLA in healthy donors. It was with 60 Vbeta and 13 Jbeta primers that the PCR ran. Produced via immunoSEQ multiplex PCR; TCRdb's table is partial and in-frame only. The data show roughly 120,000 clones, more than 60% seen once. The sample consisted of PBMCs. The receptors here all came from a woman in her thirties or forties in good health and CMV-seropositive.

The J gene is TRBJ1-1, the V gene TRBV18; D unclear. The CDR3 runs 14 residues. Trimming stripped 7 bases from V and 1 base from J, with 13 bases between. Germline-derived CDR1 and CDR2 are KGHSH and LQKENI. The CDR3 sequence is CASLPPGRNTEAFF. CDR3 in DNA: TGTGCCAGCTTACCCCCCGGGAGGAACACTGAAGCTTTCTTT.

On this clone itself: This specimen includes other DNA sequences encoding the same CDR3. The chain recombines TRBV6-4 with TRBJ2-7; D is unclear. With 6 bases removed from V and 0 bases from J, the gap between germline ends came to 15 bases. The CDR3 has 15 residues. Germline V gene lookup returns CDR1 MRHNA and CDR2 SNTAGT. CDR3 protein: CASRGPGTFSYEQYF. Here the CDR3 DNA reads TGTGCCAGCAGGGGCCCTGGAACCTTCTCCTACGAGCAGTACTTC.

The rearrangement links TRBV9 to TRBJ1-2; TRBD1 matches 7 bases. The CDR3 has 16 residues. Trimming cost V 0 bases and J 3 bases; bases outside gene matches: 8. The germline CDR1 and CDR2 sequences are SGDLS and YYNGEE. In DNA form, the CDR3 reads TGTGCCAGCAGCGTAGAGTCAGGGGGTTGGGACTATGGCTACACCTTC. Protein sequence: CASSVESGGWDYGYTF.

This clone has more than one count but fewer than ten. CDR3 bases: TGTGCCAGCAGCGAAACAGGGGTCCTCTTTAGTACTAACTATGGCTACACCTTC. This encodes CASSETGVLFSTNYGYTF. The chain links TRBV7-8 to TRBJ1-2; TRBD1 agrees at 7 bases. CDR3 length: 18 residues. V was clipped by 5 bases and J by 0 bases; unmatched bases: 15. Germline CDR1 reads SGHVS; CDR2 reads FQNEAQ. Together with reference TRBV7-8 and TRBJ1-2, the CDR3 gives the full variable domain: GAGVSQSPRYKVAKRGQDVALRCDPISGHVSLFWYQQALGQGPEFLTYFQNEAQLDKSGLPSDRFFAERPEGSVSTLKIQRTQQEDSAVYLCASSETGVLFSTNYGYTFGSGTRLTVV.

The gene calls are TRBV11-3 and TRBJ2-5, with D perhaps matching TRBD1 (6 bases). Trimming took off 1 base at V and 2 bases at J, with 17 bases between the two ends. The CDR3 covers 17 residues. Germline CDR1 SGHNT, CDR2 YENEEA. The DNA of the CDR3 is TGTGCCAGCAGCTTAGGTATGGGGGCAGAGACTCAAGAGACCCAGTACTTC. Translation: CASSLGMGAETQETQYF. The variable domain in full, completed from reference TRBV11-3 and TRBJ2-5, reads EAGVVQSPRYKIIEKKQPVAFWCNPISGHNTLYWYLQNLGQGPELLIRYENEEAVDDSQLPKDRFSAERLKGVDSTLKIQPAELGDSAVYLCASSLGMGAETQETQYFGPGTRLLVL.

This chain connects TRBV7-9 to TRBJ1-1; TRBD1 might be the D (6 bases). The CDR3 is made up of 13 amino acids. Trimming removed 5 bases at V and 8 bases at J, with 15 bases between. CDR1 SEHNR and CDR2 FQNEAQ come from the germline V gene (reference sequence). In nucleotides, the CDR3 is TGTGCCAGCAGCGGATACAGGGCGTGGGAAGCTTTCTTT. It codes for CASSGYRAWEAFF.

This sequence joins TRBV4-2 and TRBJ1-1, with D uncertain. The CDR3 spans 14 residues. Germline CDR1 LGHNA, CDR2 YNFKEQ. V lost 2 bases and J 1 base, leaving 8 bases between the germline ends. CDR3 in DNA: TGTGCCAGCAGCCAATCTACGGGGAACACTGAAGCTTTCTTT. Its translation is CASSQSTGNTEAFF.

The gene calls are TRBV5-4 and TRBJ1-6; D is ambiguous. Germline-derived CDR1 and CDR2 are SGHNT and YYREEE (reference sequence). With 1 base removed from V and 7 bases from J, the gap between germline ends came to 15 bases. CDR3 length: 16 amino acids. CDR3 sequence: CASSLLPREINSPLHF. The CDR3 DNA is TGTGCCAGCAGCTTGCTACCCCGGGAGATAAATTCACCCCTCCACTTT. Drawing the rest from reference TRBV5-4 and TRBJ1-6, the complete variable domain is ETGVTQSPTHLIKTRGQQVTLRCSSQSGHNTVSWYQQALGQGPQFIFQYYREEENGRGNFPPRFSGLQFPNYSSELNVNALELDDSALYLCASSLLPREINSPLHFGNGTRLTVT.

This clone was observed once. V is TRBV29-1 and J is TRBJ2-1; 14 bases fit TRBD2. Losses at the gene ends were 0 bases for V and 10 bases for J; bases not matched to a gene: 8. This CDR3 is built from 16 residues. CDR1 is SQVTM and CDR2 is ANQGSEA in the germline V gene. The CDR3 coding sequence is TGCAGCGTTGAAGAATATGGACTAGCGGGAGGAAGCGAGCAGTTCTTC. It yields the protein CSVEEYGLAGGSEQFF.

The V and J genes are TRBV7-9 and TRBJ1-2; D uncertain. This CDR3 has 13 residues. The germline gives CDR1 SEHNR, CDR2 FQNEAQ (reference sequence). V lost 1 base, J lost 4 bases, and 7 bases lay in between. CDR3 amino acids: CASSLEGGYGYTF. The CDR3 region has the DNA TGTGCCAGCAGCTTAGAGGGAGGCTATGGCTACACCTTC.

In nucleotides, the CDR3 is TGTGCCAGCAGCCCAAGGGGGGTCGGGGGGGAGACCCAGTACTTC. Translated: CASSPRGVGGETQYF. This chain joins TRBV7-6 and TRBJ2-5; tentatively, D is TRBD2 (7 bases). The germline gives CDR1 SGHVS, CDR2 FNYEAQ. V was shortened by 5 bases and J by 5 bases, with 18 bases between the two germline ends. The CDR3 covers 15 residues. Variable domain in full (rest from reference TRBV7-6 and TRBJ2-5): GAGVSQSPRYKVTKRGQDVALRCDPISGHVSLYWYRQALGQGPEFLTYFNYEAQQDKSGLPNDRFSAERPEGSISTLTIQRTEQRDSAMYRCASSPRGVGGETQYFGPGTRLLVL.